Presented here are 28 T cell receptor beta chains from one specimen sequenced in a study of CD8 T cells in Susac syndrome. Random hexamers were used to reverse transcribe about 0.5 to 1 ug of RNA. TCRdb re-called the immunoSEQ multiplex PCR reads with MiXCR, one entry per CDR3 protein. The table records about 22,000 distinct CDR3 sequences, 85% to 95% of them present only once. Input material: CD8+ T cells from PBMCs. All receptors come from a human donor in good health.

For this clonotype: One end of the junction varies from germline; a read error may be responsible. The V call is TRBV7-9, the J call TRBJ2-1, with 8 nucleotides matching TRBD2. CDR1 is SEHNR, CDR2 FQNEAQ, per germline (reference sequence). CDR3 length: 16 amino acids. The CDR3 DNA sequence: TGTGCCAGCAGCCCCCGCTCAGCGGGGGCGTACAATGAGCAGTCCTTC. This gives the protein CASSPRSAGAYNEQSF.

This clonotype has just a few counts. The CDR3 DNA reads as TGTGCCAGCAGTTACTCGACAGGAAGCTCCTACAATGAGCAGTTCTTC. Its translation is CASSYSTGSSYNEQFF. This rearrangement joins TRBV6-2 or TRBV6-3 to TRBJ2-1; tentative D call: TRBD1 (6 bases). CDR3 length equals 16 residues. Germline CDR1 and CDR2: MNHEY and SVGEGT. V gave up 0 bases and J gave up 0 bases, with 9 bases separating them.

J is TRBJ1-1 and V is TRBV4-1, with a weak D call TRBD1 (6 bases). V was cut by 0 bases and J by 0 bases, with 11 bases left in between. Per germline, CDR1 MGHRA and CDR2 YSYEKL. The CDR3 is made up of 16 amino acids. Here the CDR3 reads CASSQDGGFLNTEAFF. Written as DNA, the CDR3 is TGCGCCAGCAGCCAAGATGGGGGCTTCCTGAACACTGAAGCTTTCTTT.

The genes are TRBV7-9 and TRBJ1-2; D is uncertain. Germline-derived CDR1 and CDR2 are SEHNR and FQNEAQ (reference sequence). The CDR3 extends over 13 amino acids. Trimming took 6 bases from V and 5 from J, leaving 13 bases between them. The CDR3 region is CASSSDTRYGYTF. The CDR3, as DNA: TGTGCCAGCAGTTCCGACACGAGATATGGCTACACCTTC.

V gene TRBV11-1 combines with J gene TRBJ1-2; a weak D match, TRBD1 (5 bases). The length of the CDR3 is 20 residues. V lost 5 bases to trimming and J lost 5 bases, with 33 bases between them. Per germline, CDR1 SGHAT and CDR2 FQDESV (reference sequence). CDR3 nucleotide sequence: TGTGCCAGCAGCGTACGCCGTCAGGGACCCCACCCAACTGAGAAGTATGGCTACACCTTC. Amino acid sequence: CASSVRRQGPHPTEKYGYTF. Full variable domain (rest looked up from reference TRBV11-1 and TRBJ1-2): EAEVAQSPRYKITEKSQAVAFWCDPISGHATLYWYRQILGQGPELLVQFQDESVVDDSQLPKDRFSAERLKGVDSTLKIQPAELGDSAMYLCASSVRRQGPHPTEKYGYTFGSGTRLTVV.

J is TRBJ1-1 and V is TRBV21-1. TRBV21-1 is noted as a pseudogene. The CDR3 consists of 10 residues. The CDR3 nucleotides are TGTGCCAGTCCTCCCACTGAAGCTTTCTTT. Translation gives CASPPTEAFF.

The rearrangement links TRBV27 to TRBJ2-7; D unresolved. In germline, CDR1 is MNHEY, CDR2 SMNVEV (reference sequence). This CDR3 is built from 14 residues. V was pared by 2 bases and J by 4 bases, with 12 bases between. In DNA form, the CDR3 reads TGTGCCAGCAGTTTAATCGGCACAGCGTACGAGCAGTACTTC. This sequence encodes CASSLIGTAYEQYF.

The chain recombines TRBV27 with TRBJ1-2, with 9 bases lining up with TRBD1. Germline CDR1 is MNHEY and CDR2 is SMNVEV (reference sequence). The CDR3 has 15 amino acids. The ends lost 4 bases at V and 3 bases at J; junction bases unmatched: 6. The DNA for the CDR3 is TGTGCCAGCAGTTCTGGACAGGGGTTTGACTATGGCTACACCTTC. Translated, it gives CASSSGQGFDYGYTF.

This chain links TRBV2 with TRBJ2-1; 9 bases agree with TRBD2. V shed 8 bases and J 7 bases; nucleotides not matched to a gene: 3. Looked up from germline, CDR1 is SNHLY and CDR2 is FYNNEI. This CDR3 spans 12 amino acids. The CDR3 protein is CASEAGGNEQFF. In DNA, the CDR3 is TGTGCCAGCGAAGCGGGGGGAAATGAGCAGTTCTTC.

J is TRBJ2-2 and V is TRBV19; maybe TRBD2 (5 bases). The V gene lost 8 bases and the J gene lost 1 base, with 14 bases spanning the gap. Germline V gives CDR1 LNHDA, CDR2 SQIVND (reference sequence). The CDR3 loop spans 15 amino acids. CDR3 sequence reads: CASLSRDKNTGELFF. The CDR3 DNA is TGTGCCAGTCTTAGTCGGGATAAGAACACCGGGGAGCTGTTTTTT.

The V and J genes are TRBV7-9 and TRBJ1-2, with D perhaps TRBD1 (5 bases). In germline, CDR1 is SEHNR, CDR2 FQNEAQ (reference sequence). There are 13 residues in the CDR3. The ends were cut back, 1 base at V and 4 bases at J, with 7 bases in the middle. CDR3: CASSLGDSYGYTF. As DNA, the CDR3 is TGTGCCAGCAGCTTAGGAGACAGCTATGGCTACACCTTC.

CDR3 residues: CASSLTSGVADTQYF. The CDR3 nucleotides are TGTGCCAGCAGTTTAACTAGCGGGGTCGCAGATACGCAGTATTTT. The gene calls are TRBV12-3 or TRBV12-4 and TRBJ2-3; 10 bases map to TRBD2. Trimming cost V 2 bases and J 4 bases; bases outside gene matches: 3. This CDR3 has 15 residues.

This chain uses TRBV6-1 with TRBJ2-1; 10 bases align to TRBD2. Trimming cost V 5 bases and J 12 bases; bases outside gene matches: 19. CDR1 is MNHNS and CDR2 is SASEGT in the germline V gene. The CDR3 has 17 residues. The CDR3 DNA reads as TGTGCCAGCAGTCCCCTGGCTAGCGGGGGCCCACGTGAGCGGCAGTTCTTC. It specifies CASSPLASGGPRERQFF.

V usage is TRBV9 and J usage is TRBJ2-1; D is undetermined. This CDR3 spans 14 amino acids. The germline V and J ends were trimmed by 0 bases and 10 bases, with 14 bases remaining between them. Germline V gene sequence: CDR1 SGDLS, CDR2 YYNGEE. The CDR3: CASSVGFLTREQFF. As DNA, the CDR3 is TGTGCCAGCAGCGTAGGCTTCCTCACACGCGAGCAGTTCTTC.

The chain is built from TRBV4-3 and TRBJ1-1; D not resolved. The V end lost 1 base, the J end lost 7 bases, and 13 bases lay between the germline ends. CDR3 size: 14 residues. Germline V lookup: CDR1 LGHNA, CDR2 YSLEER. CDR3 sequence: CASSQGSGNSEAFF. The CDR3 DNA sequence: TGCGCCAGCAGCCAAGGTTCGGGGAATAGTGAAGCTTTCTTT.

This clonotype was recorded once. The V gene is TRBV7-9, the J gene TRBJ2-7; 7 bases align to TRBD2. The CDR3 extends over 16 amino acids. From germline, CDR1 is SEHNR and CDR2 FQNEAQ (reference sequence). V lost 3 bases and J lost 2; bases outside the gene matches: 10. The CDR3 DNA follows: TGTGCCAGCAGCTTGTTAGCTGGGGAGGGGCCCTACGAGCAGTACTTC. It encodes CASSLLAGEGPYEQYF. Combining the CDR3 with reference TRBV7-9 and TRBJ2-7 gives the whole variable domain DTGVSQNPRHKITKRGQNVTFRCDPISEHNRLYWYRQTLGQGPEFLTYFQNEAQLEKSRLLSDRFSAERPKGSFSTLEIQRTEQGDSAMYLCASSLLAGEGPYEQYFGPGTRLTVT.

This chain connects TRBV4-3 to TRBJ1-5; TRBD1 matches at 8 bases. V dropped 0 bases and J dropped 5; count of bases not matched to a gene: 3. The CDR3 sequence is 15 residues long. Per the germline V gene, CDR1 is LGHNA and CDR2 is YSLEER. This CDR3 is CASSQERTGYQPQHF. In nucleotides, the CDR3 is TGCGCCAGCAGCCAAGAGCGGACAGGGTATCAGCCCCAGCATTTT.

This clonotype came up a few times. The chain recombines TRBV5-1 with TRBJ2-3, with a tentative D call TRBD1 (5 bases). Germline lookup yields CDR1 SGHRS and CDR2 YFSETQ. The CDR3 is 15 residues long. Trimming left V 0 bases short and J 4 bases short, with 12 bases between. CDR3 coding DNA: TGCGCCAGCAGCTTGGCGGTGGGGCGCCCAGATACGCAGTATTTT. Protein sequence: CASSLAVGRPDTQYF.

The chain links TRBV27 to TRBJ1-5; a weak D match, TRBD1 (6 bases). The CDR3 extends over 15 amino acids. V lost 2 bases, J lost 2 bases, and 10 bases lay in between. The germline gives CDR1 MNHEY, CDR2 SMNVEV (reference sequence). The CDR3 region is CASSLMGAGNQPQHF. CDR3 in DNA: TGTGCCAGCAGTTTAATGGGGGCAGGCAATCAGCCCCAGCATTTT.

The rearrangement joins TRBV7-9 to TRBJ1-1; D not certain. Germline V gene lookup returns CDR1 SEHNR and CDR2 FQNEAQ (reference sequence). Trimming removed 8 bases at V and 3 bases at J, with 10 bases between. This CDR3 contains 12 residues. DNA for the CDR3: TGTGCCAGCGGAGATCGGTACACTGAAGCTTTCTTT. Amino acids: CASGDRYTEAFF.

The genes are TRBV7-9 and TRBJ1-6; a possible D gene is TRBD1 (5 bases). Trimming left V 5 bases short and J 7 bases short, with 21 bases between. The CDR3 runs to 17 residues. The germline V gene has CDR1 SEHNR and CDR2 FQNEAQ (reference sequence). The CDR3 sequence is CASSTRLGRKDNSPLHF. The CDR3 DNA reads as TGTGCCAGCAGCACCCGCCTGGGGCGGAAGGACAATTCACCCCTCCACTTT.

The chain joins TRBV12-3 or TRBV12-4 to TRBJ2-3; TRBD2 agrees at 9 bases. After removal of 8 bases from V and 5 bases from J, the junction contained 11 bases not matched to a gene. This CDR3 is 15 amino acids long. The CDR3 coding sequence is TGTGCCAGCCGATCCAGCGGGGGGTTGATAGATACGCAGTATTTT. This sequence encodes CASRSSGGLIDTQYF.

The J gene is TRBJ2-7, the V gene TRBV4-1; D uncertain. There are 14 residues in the CDR3. Trimming pared 6 bases from V and 0 bases from J, leaving 12 bases between. CDR1 and CDR2 from the germline V gene are MGHRA and YSYEKL. DNA of the CDR3: TGCGCCAGCAGTTTCGGACGGAGCTCCTACGAGCAGTACTTC. This translates into CASSFGRSSYEQYF.

The chain combines TRBV13 with TRBJ1-1, with D possibly TRBD1 on 5 matching bases. CDR1 and CDR2 (germline): PRHDT, FYEKMQ (reference sequence). The CDR3 extends over 16 amino acids. The V end was cut by 5 bases, the J end by 1 base, with 17 bases between. CDR3 coding DNA: TGTGCCAGCAGCCCCCCTGAGGGACGGTCGAACACTGAAGCTTTCTTT. It yields the protein CASSPPEGRSNTEAFF.

V and J are TRBV5-5 and TRBJ2-7; no definite D call. CDR1 SGHKS and CDR2 YYEKEE come from the germline V gene (reference sequence). The CDR3 runs to 12 residues. Trimming removed 0 bases at V and 6 bases at J, with 7 bases between. This CDR3 is CASSLVGFEQYF. The CDR3 DNA reads TGTGCCAGCAGCTTGGTGGGGTTCGAGCAGTACTTC.

The chain couples TRBV7-8 to TRBJ2-3; D is ambiguous. Trimming stripped 2 bases from V and 0 bases from J, with 12 bases between. The CDR3 totals 16 residues. CDR1 is SGHVS, CDR2 FQNEAQ, per germline. The CDR3, as DNA: TGTGCCAGCAGCTTATCTCCGGACGGGAGCACAGATACGCAGTATTTT. Encoded protein: CASSLSPDGSTDTQYF. Full variable domain (missing parts from reference TRBV7-8 and TRBJ2-3): GAGVSQSPRYKVAKRGQDVALRCDPISGHVSLFWYQQALGQGPEFLTYFQNEAQLDKSGLPSDRFFAERPEGSVSTLKIQRTQQEDSAVYLCASSLSPDGSTDTQYFGPGTRLTVL.

This chain links TRBV2 with TRBJ2-7; D is perhaps TRBD1 or TRBD2 (5 bases each). Looked up from germline, CDR1 is SNHLY and CDR2 is FYNNEI. The CDR3 sequence is 15 residues long. Trimming removed 8 bases at V and 3 bases at J, with 20 bases between. In DNA, the CDR3 is TGTGCCAGCGGGGGTACAGCCCAGCATTTCTACGAGCAGTACTTC. Amino acids: CASGGTAQHFYEQYF.

The V gene is TRBV5-4, the J gene TRBJ2-1; D tentatively reads TRBD1 or TRBD2 (5 bases each). Germline V gives CDR1 SGHNT, CDR2 YYREEE (reference sequence). This CDR3 has 13 amino acids. Trimming left V 2 bases short and J 7 bases short, with 10 bases between. CDR3 residues: CASSLEGQNEQFF. CDR3 DNA sequence: TGTGCCAGCAGCTTAGAGGGGCAAAATGAGCAGTTCTTC. The full variable domain, in which reference TRBV5-4 and TRBJ2-1 provide the parts outside the CDR3, is ETGVTQSPTHLIKTRGQQVTLRCSSQSGHNTVSWYQQALGQGPQFIFQYYREEENGRGNFPPRFSGLQFPNYSSELNVNALELDDSALYLCASSLEGQNEQFFGPGTRLTVL.